This TCR beta chain was sequenced during a study of regulatory T cells in long-lasting Graves disease. Germline-derived CDR1 and CDR2 are SGHAT and FQNNGV. The CDR3 length is 14 residues. The V gene lost 5 bases and the J gene lost 3 bases, with 14 bases spanning the gap. Sample time point: persistent/refractory GD, antithyroid drugs over 5 years with positive TRAb. PBMC RNA was the source of the TCR library. Assembly of TCR beta libraries relied on iRepertoire HTBI primers together with Arm-PCR of CDR3 regions. TCRdb passed the multiplex PCR reads through MiXCR, listing each CDR3 protein once. The sample yields roughly 500,000 distinct CDR3 sequences, around 21% seen once.

This sample comprised peripheral blood mononuclear cells (PBMCs), obtained when the disease was refractory, from a patient treated with antithyroid drugs. The rearrangement uses TRBV11-2 and TRBJ2-7, with D uncertain. This receptor was taken from a female donor with Graves disease. This chain's CDR3 is CASSPSPTNYEQYF. The CDR3 region has the DNA TGTGCCAGCAGCCCCTCCCCGACGAACTACGAGCAGTACTTC.